Described below is a single TCR beta chain sequence and its context. This specimen comes from a study of blood T cell repertoires in COVID-19. As for the study in general: T cells, B-cell-depleted T cells, or PBMCs supplied cDNA or gDNA.

It was during active infection that Seattle patients were enrolled and then longitudinally followed. In the source study's methods: Estimation of nucleated cell counts relied on the amplification of reference gene primers. The assay was immunoSEQ multiplex PCR, and TCRdb's table has in-frame clones only and misses some. That table gives V, J and clone size, and the DNA gave D and trimming. The table lists a few hundred thousand clones, 70% to 90% of them singletons, with 0.87% in the top ten. V was clipped by 0 bases and J by 0 bases; unmatched bases: 9. In germline, CDR1 is SGHRS, CDR2 YFSETQ. This CDR3 contains 18 residues.

Sequenced material: peripheral blood. This chain uses TRBV5-1 with TRBJ2-3; the match to TRBD1 covers 8 bases. This clonotype originated in a human donor with COVID-19, enrolled during active disease. The donor label of this sample is uncertain. In DNA form, the CDR3 reads TGCGCCAGCAGCTTGGAGGCCGGCAGGGGGCTAAGCACAGATACGCAGTATTTT. It specifies CASSLEAGRGLSTDTQYF.